These T cell receptor beta chains were read from a single sample in a study of shared clonotypes between healthy human individuals. TCRdb's copy holds only in-frame clones and misses some; the assay was immunoSEQ multiplex PCR. The repertoire holds some 2,500,000 clones, with 85% to 95% as singletons. The specimen was naive CD4+ T cells from PBMCs. These receptors were collected from a man aged 18 to 30 in good health. Some clones in this sample may be carry-over from other donors' samples. The CDR3 runs from the conserved cysteine through the conserved F or W. D genes are given only for firm matches. Only some rows state a clone size, as once, few, many or a class for expanded clones.

d_gene	v_gene	j_gene	abundance	CDR3aa	CDR3nt
TRBD1	TRBV6-6	TRBJ2-7	.	CASSGEGQRGTPEQYF	TGTGCCAGCAGTGGCGAGGGACAGCGAGGGACCCCCGAGCAGTACTTC
.	TRBV5-1	TRBJ1-4	.	CASSSFPSNEKLFF	TGCGCCAGCAGCTCCTTCCCCAGTAATGAAAAACTGTTTTTT
TRBD2	TRBV7-3	TRBJ2-7	.	CASSRTSGTSYEQYF	TGTGCCAGCAGCCGGACTAGCGGAACTTCCTACGAGCAGTACTTC
TRBD1	TRBV14	TRBJ1-1	once	CASSRITGARGFYAEAFF	TGTGCCAGCAGCCGAATAACAGGGGCGAGGGGTTTTTACGCTGAAGCTTTCTTT
.	TRBV21-1	TRBJ2-2	.	CASSKHSLAANTGELFF	TGTGCCAGCAGCAAACACAGCCTTGCAGCGAACACCGGGGAGCTGTTTTTT
TRBD2	TRBV4-2	TRBJ2-7	.	CASSQILAGYEQYF	TGTGCCAGCAGCCAGATACTAGCGGGATACGAGCAGTACTTC
.	TRBV28	TRBJ1-1	.	CASSLPGAGNTEAFF	TGTGCCAGCAGTCTACCAGGGGCCGGGAACACTGAAGCTTTCTTT
TRBD1	TRBV6-5	TRBJ2-5	.	CASSYLAGGAWETQYF	TGTGCCAGCAGTTACTTGGCAGGGGGCGCTTGGGAGACCCAGTACTTC
.	TRBV6-4	TRBJ2-6	.	CASSDSRGGANVLTF	TGTGCCAGCAGTGACAGTAGGGGTGGGGCCAACGTCCTGACTTTC
.	TRBV6-1	TRBJ2-5	.	CASSESGTDKETQYF	TGTGCCAGCAGTGAAAGCGGGACAGACAAAGAGACCCAGTACTTC
.	TRBV30	TRBJ1-4	once	CAWSSGPNTGKLFF	TGTGCCTGGAGTTCTGGTCCCAATACGGGAAAACTGTTTTTT
.	TRBV27	TRBJ1-1	.	CASSFRGLNTEAFF	TGTGCCAGCAGTTTCCGGGGCTTGAACACTGAAGCTTTCTTT